A selection of T cell receptor beta chains follows, all from one sample in a study of cytomegalovirus exposure and HLA in healthy donors. Libraries were prepared by immunoSEQ multiplex PCR; TCRdb keeps only in-frame clonotypes and omits some of them. The top ten clones hold 7.5% to 10% of a sample with 35,000 to 45,000 clones, about four fifths of them seen once. The source material was PBMCs. The receptor source for this set is a middle-aged woman in good health and CMV-seronegative. Each CDR3 is given with its conserved first and last residue.

>TRBV7-9|TRBJ2-5
CASGKGASETQYF
>TRBV18|TRBJ2-7
CASSTTGQGATYEQYF
>TRBV7-2|TRBJ2-1
CASSIDRLEQFF
>TRBV19|TRBJ1-1
CASSTWGQGSDEAFF
>TRBV5-1|TRBJ2-2
CASSHTGGTGELFF
>TRBV11-2|TRBJ2-1
CASSTGSPGQGYNEQFF
>TRBV5-4|TRBJ2-6
CAIAYSGANVLTF
>TRBV19|TRBJ2-6
CASSPGTGATFSGANVLTF
>TRBV6-1|.
CASLQGWDDYEQYF
>TRBV25-1|TRBJ1-1
CASSGLGASNTEAFF
>TRBV4-2|TRBJ1-4
CASSRGVVGTGNEKLFF
>TRBV7-2|TRBJ1-2
CASSHLQQNGYTF
>TRBV19|TRBJ1-6
CASSIRTEMANSPLHF
>TRBV18|TRBJ2-3
CASSPSGTTGTDTQYF
>TRBV6-5|TRBJ2-6
CASRGLYSGANVLTF
>TRBV7-2|TRBJ2-1
CASSLGASTSNEQFF
>TRBV5-6|TRBJ1-4
CASSGGQGATNEKLFF
>TRBV20-1|TRBJ1-4
CSARARAQLFF
>TRBV7-2|TRBJ1-2
CASSLSRGRLEFGYTF
>TRBV2|TRBJ2-5
CASSLPRTSGGARGTQYF
>TRBV2|TRBJ2-5
CASSEGQGGETQYF
>TRBV6-5|TRBJ1-6
CASSYGGWRDSPLHF
>TRBV4-2|TRBJ1-1
CASSQRQLNTEAFF
>TRBV9|TRBJ2-1
CASSVDDRGSYNEQFF
>TRBV6-5|TRBJ2-5
CASKTPGFGTQYF
>TRBV6-5|TRBJ1-5
CASGDRGNQPQHF
>TRBV19|TRBJ1-6
CASSVGHNSPLHF
>TRBV18|TRBJ2-7
CASSPKMTGTYEQYF
>TRBV19|TRBJ2-1
CATRGIAGASFMSSYNEQFF
>TRBV19|TRBJ1-2
CASSISHTGGLYGYTF
>TRBV6-1|TRBJ1-3
CASSTDRFGNTIYF
>TRBV4-3|TRBJ2-1
CASSQDINNEQFF
>TRBV27|TRBJ2-1
CASSPTGGNEQFF
>TRBV28|TRBJ2-5
CASSLTSGGGTQYF
>TRBV4-3|TRBJ2-1
CASHRPSSYNEQFF
>TRBV9|TRBJ2-7
CASSVGQGTYEQYF
>TRBV7-2|TRBJ2-1
CASSPQDRANEQFF
>TRBV9|TRBJ2-1
CASSVETAYNEQFF
>TRBV7-9|TRBJ1-2
CASGGQGTYGYTF
>TRBV6-1|TRBJ1-2
CASSENAGYGYTF
>TRBV5-8|TRBJ1-1
CASSLRPGDLLNTEAFF
>TRBV7-2|TRBJ1-1
CASSPQFGNTEAFF
>TRBV7-8|TRBJ2-5
CASSLSRAHVLAQKETQYF
>TRBV7-2|TRBJ1-2
CASRRDSISTGGYTF
>TRBV7-2|TRBJ2-5
CASSSGQGGTQYF
>TRBV7-9|TRBJ2-5
CASSLALRETQYF